These T cell receptor beta chains were read from a single sample in a study of T cells expressing NK-cell markers. Reanalyzing the 5' RACE reads, TCRdb keeps one entry per CDR3 protein, without DNA. Found here are a few hundred thousand distinct CDR3 sequences; the top ten clones hold under 6.5%. Source material: blood T cells: a sorted CD56 or NKG2C T cell subset, CD4+ or CD8+ T cells, or bulk PBMC T cells (not recorded which). The receptors come from a man aged 18 to 69 in good health. Each CDR3 is given with its conserved first and last residue.

v_call,j_call,cdr3_aa
TRBV7-8,TRBJ1-2,CASSLGHPPAAYGYTF
TRBV6-1,TRBJ2-2,CASRIGWGQTNTGELFF
TRBV21-1,TRBJ2-7,CANRDGTGNCEQYF
TRBV5-1,TRBJ2-1,CASSLVGSGGALYNEQFF
TRBV3-1,TRBJ1-2,CASSQGFRNYGYTF
TRBV20-1,TRBJ2-3,CSAEPWGGGDTQYF
TRBV3-1,TRBJ2-7,CASSRGTGGRDEQYF
TRBV6-2/TRBV6-3,TRBJ2-7,CASTDGPSSQSYEQYF
TRBV5-4,TRBJ2-1,CASSGNGAGYNEQFF
TRBV21-1,TRBJ2-5,CASIIKQTQYF
TRBV6-1,TRBJ2-7,CASSAASLGYEQYF
TRBV12-3/TRBV12-4,TRBJ2-3,CASSDLGTSGGTDTQYF
TRBV9,TRBJ2-2,CASTQRGGLTGELFF
TRBV14,TRBJ2-1,CASSQVIASPYFF
TRBV24-1,TRBJ2-3,CATSDPRPTHTDTQYF
TRBV20-1,TRBJ2-1,CSAPRTGLDEQFF
TRBV30,TRBJ1-2,CAWSRTGNYGYTF
TRBV11-2,TRBJ2-7,CASSWSPRGSYEQYF
TRBV5-6,TRBJ2-2,CASSLLDPNTGELFF
TRBV25-1,TRBJ1-6,CASKDSTGANSPLHF
TRBV20-1,TRBJ1-2,CSATRARTGGRGYTF
TRBV11-2,TRBJ2-3,CASSLGAGGRRGTDTQYF
TRBV20-1,TRBJ2-5,CSARVPLTLAGETYQETQYF
TRBV5-1,TRBJ2-1,CASSQRGLAGGQAYNEQFF
TRBV6-5,TRBJ1-1,CASSYRGTMHTEAFF
TRBV6-5,TRBJ2-5,CASSYSEGRPETQYF
TRBV2,TRBJ1-2,CASSHGQANYGYTF
TRBV27,TRBJ2-3,CASSLWVSDTQYF
TRBV6-1,TRBJ1-1,CASFPAPRRTEAFF
TRBV10-3,TRBJ1-1,CAVRIGNTEAFF
TRBV2,TRBJ1-1,CASSEGYPEAFF
TRBV7-2,TRBJ2-5,CASSLEQGAGTQYF
TRBV7-8,TRBJ2-5,CASSPGLAGTVGTQYF
TRBV24-1,TRBJ1-4,CATSDHGTAPLSEKLFF
TRBV12-3/TRBV12-4,TRBJ2-7,CASRQGTKQYF
TRBV7-3,TRBJ2-3,CASSGQARGPTDTQYF
TRBV28,TRBJ1-2,CASKTGSHGYTF
TRBV18,TRBJ2-3,CASSPEWPRTSTDTQYF
TRBV2,TRBJ2-7,CASSVGFPYEQYF
TRBV28,TRBJ2-1,CASSSGPHANNEQFF
TRBV15,TRBJ2-5,CATRATGTGGLETQYF
TRBV21-1,TRBJ2-3,CASSVGQSGQGMADTQYF
TRBV12-3/TRBV12-4,TRBJ2-1,CASTTWLSTKNNEQFF